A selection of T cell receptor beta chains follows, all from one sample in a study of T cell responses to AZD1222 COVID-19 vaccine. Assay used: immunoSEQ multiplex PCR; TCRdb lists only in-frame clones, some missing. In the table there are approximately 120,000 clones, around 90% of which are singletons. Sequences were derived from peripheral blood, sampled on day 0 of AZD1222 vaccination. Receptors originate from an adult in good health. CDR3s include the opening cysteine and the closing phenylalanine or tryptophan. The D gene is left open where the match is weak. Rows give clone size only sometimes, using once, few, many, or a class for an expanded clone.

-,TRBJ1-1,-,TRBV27,CASSFEGDTEAFF,TGTGCCAGCAGTTTCGAGGGGGACACTGAAGCTTTCTTT
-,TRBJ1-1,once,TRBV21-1,CASSKETSRPGGRKNTEAFF,TGTGCCAGCAGCAAAGAGACCTCCCGACCCGGCGGACGGAAGAACACTGAAGCTTTCTTT
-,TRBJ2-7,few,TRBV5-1,CASSLGGLGPYEQYF,TGCGCCAGCAGCTTGGGGGGGCTCGGCCCCTACGAGCAGTACTTC
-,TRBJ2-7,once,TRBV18,CASSPPQGEQYF,TGTGCCAGCTCACCACCGCAGGGGGAGCAGTACTTC
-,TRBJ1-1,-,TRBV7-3,CASSLEGRTEAFF,TGTGCCAGCAGCTTAGAGGGGAGGACTGAAGCTTTCTTT
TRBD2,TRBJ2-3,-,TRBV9,CASSPRDYRDTQYF,TGTGCCAGCAGCCCACGGGACTATAGGGATACGCAGTATTTT
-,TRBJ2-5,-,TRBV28,CASSPYRGRGQETQYF,TGTGCCAGCAGTCCCTACCGGGGGCGGGGACAAGAGACCCAGTACTTC
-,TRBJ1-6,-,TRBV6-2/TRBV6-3,CASSFSGAVTLHF,TGTGCCAGCAGTTTCTCGGGGGCTGTCACCCTCCACTTT
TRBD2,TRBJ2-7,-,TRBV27,CASSLYPGLAGVVTYEQYF,TGTGCCAGCAGTTTATATCCCGGACTAGCGGGAGTAGTCACCTACGAGCAGTACTTC
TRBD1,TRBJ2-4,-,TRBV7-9,CASSLGFAVGTGKNIQYF,TGTGCCAGCAGCTTAGGCTTCGCGGTCGGGACAGGCAAAAACATTCAGTACTTC